Below are 16 T cell receptor beta chains sequenced from a single sample in a study of cytomegalovirus exposure and HLA in healthy donors. TCRdb's copy holds only in-frame clones and misses some; the assay was immunoSEQ multiplex PCR. Seen here are some 100,000 clones, approximately 86% observed once, and the top ten hold about 4.4%. The material sequenced was PBMCs. These receptors all stem from a man aged 18-30 years in good health and CMV-seropositive.

The rearrangement links TRBV19 to TRBJ2-7; 9 bases fit TRBD1. Germline CDR1 and CDR2: LNHDA and SQIVND (reference sequence). J lost 4 bases, V lost 3 bases, and 10 bases had no gene match. This CDR3 region has 16 residues. The CDR3 sequence: CASSISYRTGVYEQYF. The DNA of the CDR3 is TGTGCCAGTAGTATTTCGTATCGGACAGGGGTGTACGAGCAGTACTTC.

This sequence joins TRBV5-1 and TRBJ2-1; 11 positions match TRBD1. In germline, CDR1 is SGHRS, CDR2 YFSETQ. This CDR3 contains 17 residues. V trimming: 4 bases; J trimming: 7 bases; junction bases outside the gene matches: 13. CDR3 in amino acids: CASSPTAGTGGVNEQFF. CDR3 DNA sequence: TGCGCCAGCAGCCCTACTGCCGGGACAGGGGGGGTGAATGAGCAGTTCTTC.

In this sample, this clone turned up a few times. J is TRBJ1-2 and V is TRBV7-2; 11 bases are shared with TRBD1. The V gene end was trimmed by 7 bases and the J gene end by 8 bases; junction bases not matched to a gene: 15. The CDR3 runs 16 residues. Looked up from germline, CDR1 is SGHTA and CDR2 is FQGNSA. CDR3 bases: TGTGCCAGCAACTTCCAATGGGCGGACAGGGGGCAGGGCTACACCTTC. It codes for CASNFQWADRGQGYTF.

For the CDR3, the DNA is TGTGCCAGTAGTATTTCCCCAGGGGGCAACGAGCAGTACTTC. This encodes CASSISPGGNEQYF. V and J are TRBV19 and TRBJ2-7; 8 positions match TRBD1. CDR1 is LNHDA and CDR2 is SQIVND in the germline V gene (reference sequence). The CDR3 runs 14 residues. V trimming: 3 bases; J trimming: 5 bases; junction bases outside the gene matches: 6.

The chain combines TRBV7-9 with TRBJ1-2; D is unclear. Germline CDR1 is SEHNR and CDR2 is FQNEAQ (reference sequence). The CDR3 spans 15 residues. Trimming removed 0 bases at V and 5 bases at J, with 13 bases between. For the CDR3, the DNA is TGTGCCAGCAGCTTAGCAGATGGGCAGCTTTATGGCTACACCTTC. This sequence encodes CASSLADGQLYGYTF. Variable domain in full (rest from reference TRBV7-9 and TRBJ1-2): DTGVSQNPRHKITKRGQNVTFRCDPISEHNRLYWYRQTLGQGPEFLTYFQNEAQLEKSRLLSDRFSAERPKGSFSTLEIQRTEQGDSAMYLCASSLADGQLYGYTFGSGTRLTVV.

The rearrangement links TRBV7-9 to TRBJ1-5; D gene uncertain. V lost 4 bases and J 0 bases, leaving 7 bases between the germline ends. CDR1 is SEHNR, CDR2 FQNEAQ, per germline (reference sequence). The CDR3 is made up of 14 amino acids. This chain's CDR3 is CASSSSGSNQPQHF. In DNA form, the CDR3 reads TGTGCCAGCAGCTCCTCGGGTAGCAATCAGCCCCAGCATTTT.

J is TRBJ1-3 and V is TRBV5-1, with D maybe TRBD1 (6 bases). The V and J ends lost 1 base and 7 bases respectively, with 15 bases between them. Germline V gene lookup returns CDR1 SGHRS and CDR2 YFSETQ. The CDR3 runs 15 residues. This CDR3 reads CASSLYAGDPNTIYF. CDR3 bases: TGCGCCAGCAGCTTGTATGCAGGGGATCCTAACACCATATATTTT.

A word on this clone: The same CDR3 can be traced to other DNA sequences in this sample. The chain carries TRBV6-5 and TRBJ2-5, with D maybe TRBD1 (6 bases). This CDR3 is built from 11 residues. Germline V gene lookup returns CDR1 MNHEY and CDR2 SVGAGI. The ends were cut back, 5 bases at V and 5 bases at J, with 6 bases in the middle. CDR3 coding DNA: TGTGCCAGCAGTCAGGGGGAGACCCAGTACTTC. Protein product: CASSQGETQYF.

J is TRBJ2-2 and V is TRBV6-6; D perhaps matches TRBD2 (5 bases). This CDR3 spans 16 amino acids. Trimming took off 5 bases at V and 2 bases at J, with 15 bases between the two ends. The germline V gene encodes CDR1 MNHNY and CDR2 SVGAGI (reference sequence). Written as DNA, the CDR3 is TGTGCCAGCAGTACGGTGGCGGGCATAAACACCGGGGAGCTGTTTTTT. It translates to CASSTVAGINTGELFF.

The rearrangement joins TRBV19 to TRBJ1-5; no reliable D call. Germline V lookup: CDR1 LNHDA, CDR2 SQIVND (reference sequence). CDR3 size: 15 residues. V lost 6 bases to trimming and J lost 0 bases, with 12 bases between them. CDR3 region: CASRSIQASNQPQHF. The CDR3 coding sequence is TGTGCCAGTAGATCAATTCAGGCTAGCAATCAGCCCCAGCATTTT.

V is TRBV7-2 and J is TRBJ2-2; D is possibly TRBD2 (6 bases). Trimming left V 5 bases short and J 2 bases short, with 12 bases between. CDR3 length: 15 amino acids. Germline loops: CDR1 SGHTA, CDR2 FQGNSA. This CDR3 reads CASSPRGGNTGELFF. Written as DNA, the CDR3 is TGTGCCAGCAGCCCCCGGGGAGGAAACACCGGGGAGCTGTTTTTT.

The chain is built from TRBV4-1 and TRBJ1-5; no reliable D call. Germline values: CDR1 MGHRA, CDR2 YSYEKL. This CDR3 contains 17 residues. V lost 1 base and J lost 1, with 14 bases in between. CDR3 residues: CASSQGPKGGSNQPQHF. In nucleotides, the CDR3 is TGCGCCAGCAGCCAAGGACCGAAGGGAGGGAGCAATCAGCCCCAGCATTTT.

The chain is built from TRBV18 and TRBJ1-1; no firm D call. Trimming stripped 3 bases from V and 2 bases from J, with 13 bases between. Germline V gene lookup returns CDR1 KGHSH and CDR2 LQKENI. This CDR3 comprises 15 residues. The CDR3 coding sequence is TGTGCCAGCTCACCTTTGGTCGAGAGCAACACTGAAGCTTTCTTT. It translates to CASSPLVESNTEAFF.

This chain joins TRBV29-1 and TRBJ1-1; D gene ambiguous. With 4 bases removed from V and 1 base from J, the gap between germline ends came to 7 bases. The CDR3 runs 12 residues. Germline values: CDR1 SQVTM, CDR2 ANQGSEA. In DNA form, the CDR3 reads TGCAGCGTTGTTCCACAGAACACTGAAGCTTTCTTT. It yields the protein CSVVPQNTEAFF.

This clone was seen only once. V and J are TRBV28 and TRBJ2-2; D is perhaps TRBD1 (5 bases). V lost 3 bases and J lost 1, with 9 bases in between. Germline values: CDR1 MDHEN, CDR2 SYDVKM. The CDR3 extends over 15 amino acids. This chain's CDR3 is CASSLKTENTGELFF. The CDR3 DNA reads as TGTGCCAGCAGTTTGAAGACAGAGAACACCGGGGAGCTGTTTTTT.

The chain combines TRBV11-2 with TRBJ1-6, with D perhaps TRBD1 (5 bases). The V gene lost 0 bases and the J gene lost 14 bases, with 11 bases spanning the gap. This CDR3 has 13 amino acids. CDR1 and CDR2 (germline): SGHAT, FQNNGV. The CDR3 nucleotides read TGTGCCAGCAGCTTAGATCGGGGGAAGGCCCTCCACTTT. It codes for CASSLDRGKALHF.